One sample yielded the 8 T cell receptor beta chains listed below, sequenced in a study of post-analysis software for immune sequencing data (dated by TCRdb to 2013 to 2016). The antigens these receptors bind are not known. Study-level results and caveats: Patients showed significantly higher frequencies than controls for a handful of TRBV segments, among them TRBV5-6, TRBV5-1 and TRBV20-1.

The library was built by means of PCR. Sequencing instrument: Illumina HiSeq 2500. Unique molecular identifiers were incorporated into TCR beta cDNA libraries to reduce PCR and sequencing biases. Using fastp at Q25 and MiXCR, TCRdb reprocessed the public reads and kept productive beta chains. Every distinct CDR3 protein forms one entry, paired with its most common genes and DNA. For this sample there are some 370,000 distinct CDR3 sequences; 30% to 45% appear just once. Roughly an eighth of the sample is held by the ten biggest clonotypes. The source material was blood. The origin of the receptors is a girl aged 5-17 years with multiple sclerosis.

The chain couples TRBV6-6 to TRBJ2-3; 8 bases line up with TRBD2. CDR1 is MNHNY and CDR2 is SVGAGI in the germline V gene (reference sequence). The CDR3 has 16 residues. V was pared by 0 bases and J by 6 bases, with 8 bases of the junction left unmatched. The CDR3 sequence: CASSYSIRGGRDTQYF. CDR3 sequence (DNA): TGTGCCAGCAGTTACTCGATTCGGGGGGGACGCGATACGCAGTATTTT.

This clonotype has more than one count but fewer than ten. This chain links TRBV5-1 with TRBJ1-1, with TRBD1 matching 7 bases. Germline V CDR1 and CDR2: SGHRS, YFSETQ. The CDR3 covers 15 residues. V was pared by 4 bases and J by 4 bases, with 10 bases of the junction left unmatched. Here the CDR3 DNA reads TGCGCCAGCAGCCCCCTTGAGACAGGGAGCACTGAAGCTTTCTTT. It specifies CASSPLETGSTEAFF. Variable domain in full (rest from reference TRBV5-1 and TRBJ1-1): KAGVTQTPRYLIKTRGQQVTLSCSPISGHRSVSWYQQTPGQGLQFLFEYFSETQRNKGNFPGRFSGRQFSNSRSEMNVSTLELGDSALYLCASSPLETGSTEAFFGQGTRLTVV.

This chain connects TRBV9 to TRBJ2-2; 8 nucleotides align to TRBD1. Germline-derived CDR1 and CDR2 are SGDLS and YYNGEE. This CDR3 has 16 residues. V trimming: 4 bases; J trimming: 4 bases; junction bases outside the gene matches: 9. Here the CDR3 reads CASSSSPDRATGELFF. CDR3 nucleotide sequence: TGTGCCAGCAGCTCCTCTCCGGACAGGGCCACCGGGGAGCTGTTTTTT.

This clonotype showed up just a few times. The gene calls are TRBV4-1 and TRBJ1-1; maybe TRBD1 (5 bases). Trimming stripped 4 bases from V and 3 bases from J, with 9 bases between. The length of the CDR3 is 13 residues. Germline assignment: CDR1 MGHRA and CDR2 YSYEKL. This CDR3 reads CASSRTRYTEAFF. As DNA, the CDR3 is TGCGCCAGCAGCCGGACACGATACACTGAAGCTTTCTTT.

This clonotype was seen a single time. J is TRBJ1-6 and V is TRBV6-2 or TRBV6-3; 9 bases fit TRBD1. Per germline, CDR1 MNHEY and CDR2 SVGEGT. The ends lost 6 bases at V and 5 bases at J; junction bases unmatched: 8. The CDR3 covers 16 residues. The CDR3 reads CASSPDRGENNSPLHF. The CDR3, as DNA: TGTGCCAGCAGCCCGGACAGGGGAGAGAATAATTCACCCCTCCACTTT.

The chain employs TRBV6-5 and TRBJ2-7, with D perhaps matching TRBD1 (7 bases). The CDR3 runs to 19 residues. Deletions cut 2 bases from V and 0 bases from J, with 23 bases between. The germline gives CDR1 MNHEY, CDR2 SVGAGI. CDR3 sequence (DNA): TGTGCCAGCAGTTACCCGGCGGGACAGCTCCCGAGGAGCTCCTACGAGCAGTACTTC. It encodes CASSYPAGQLPRSSYEQYF.

The V gene is TRBV6-5, the J gene TRBJ2-7, with D perhaps matching TRBD2 (5 bases). Germline V gene lookup returns CDR1 MNHEY and CDR2 SVGAGI. V lost 2 bases, J lost 2 bases, and 13 bases lay in between. The CDR3 is 15 amino acids. CDR3 in DNA: TGTGCCAGCAGTTACACAACCCGGGGTCCCTACGAGCAGTACTTC. It codes for CASSYTTRGPYEQYF.

The J gene is TRBJ1-6, the V gene TRBV6-1, with D possibly being TRBD1 (6 bases). The CDR3 extends over 13 amino acids. Trimming stripped 7 bases from V and 8 bases from J, with 12 bases between. Germline V gene data show CDR1 as MNHNS and CDR2 as SASEGT. The CDR3 sequence: CASMEQGHSPLHF. As DNA, the CDR3 is TGTGCCAGCATGGAACAGGGACATTCACCCCTCCACTTT.